The 27 T cell receptor beta chains presented below share a single source sample, sequenced in a study of regulatory T cells in long-lasting Graves disease. The authors built TCR beta libraries using iRepertoire HTBI primers and Arm-PCR of CDR3 regions. TCRdb redid the calling of the multiplex PCR reads with MiXCR, one entry per CDR3 protein. The sample carries roughly 300,000 distinct CDR3 sequences, about 20% recorded once. Time point denoted: persistent/refractory GD, antithyroid drugs over 5 years with positive TRAb. Extracted RNA from PBMCs served as the source of the TCR library. This specimen consisted of peripheral blood mononuclear cells (PBMCs), obtained when the disease was refractory, from a patient treated with antithyroid drugs. These receptors originate from a female donor with Graves disease.

This clonotype was found a few times. Germline is not matched at one junction end, which may reflect a read error. This chain uses TRBV12-3 or TRBV12-4 with TRBJ1-4; D remains unclear. The CDR3 contains 14 residues. CDR3 DNA: TGTGCCAGCAAAGTCGGTTCAACTAGTGAAAAACTGTTTTTT. Its protein is CASKVGSTSEKLFF.

This clonotype was picked up a small number of times. This chain's CDR3 is CASSQDRVGSGQPQHF. DNA for the CDR3: TGCGCCAGCAGCCAAGATCGGGTAGGGAGCGGTCAGCCCCAGCATTTT. The J gene is TRBJ1-5, the V gene TRBV4-3; D gene unclear. Trimming removed 0 bases from V and 6 bases from J, with 15 bases in between. Germline V gives CDR1 LGHNA, CDR2 YSLEER. This CDR3 comprises 16 residues.

The chain is built from TRBV4-2 and TRBJ2-7; 8 bases map to TRBD2. The CDR3 loop spans 17 amino acids. J lost 4 bases, V lost 0 bases, and 11 bases had no gene match. Germline loops: CDR1 LGHNA, CDR2 YNFKEQ. CDR3 nucleotide sequence: TGTGCCAGCAGCCAAGATCTATTGGGGGGGACTAGATACGAGCAGTACTTC. The encoded protein is CASSQDLLGGTRYEQYF.

The V gene is TRBV30, the J gene TRBJ2-7, with D unclear. Germline V gene sequence: CDR1 GTSNPN, CDR2 SVGIG (reference sequence). The CDR3 is 14 amino acids. The V end was cut by 2 bases, the J end by 4 bases, with 15 bases between. The CDR3, as DNA: TGTGCCTGGAGTCTAGGGCTAGTGGGGTACGAGCAGTACTTC. Amino acids: CAWSLGLVGYEQYF.

This clonotype came up a few times. The chain is built from TRBV20-1 and TRBJ1-2; maybe TRBD1 (6 bases). V was trimmed by 3 bases and J by 6 bases, leaving 17 bases between them. The V gene's germline CDR1 is DFQATT and CDR2 SNEGSKA (reference sequence). The CDR3 is 14 amino acids. The CDR3 reads CSASRRQGTDGYTF. CDR3 in DNA: TGCAGTGCTAGTCGGCGGCAGGGGACGGATGGCTACACCTTC.

This clonotype showed up just a few times. The chain recombines TRBV7-8 with TRBJ2-5, with D possibly being TRBD1 or TRBD2 (7 bases each). The CDR3 has 15 residues. CDR1 is SGHVS, CDR2 FQNEAQ, per germline. V was pared by 5 bases and J by 3 bases, with 16 bases between. As DNA, the CDR3 is TGTGCCAGCAGCCCTGGGAGGGGGCCTAAAGAGACCCAGTACTTC. Residues: CASSPGRGPKETQYF. Filled out from reference TRBV7-8 and TRBJ2-5, the complete variable domain reads GAGVSQSPRYKVAKRGQDVALRCDPISGHVSLFWYQQALGQGPEFLTYFQNEAQLDKSGLPSDRFFAERPEGSVSTLKIQRTQQEDSAVYLCASSPGRGPKETQYFGPGTRLLVL.

The DNA of the CDR3 is TGTGCCAGCTCACCTTTGGACCCCACTTTCCGCGATACGCAGTATTTT. Residues: CASSPLDPTFRDTQYF. The chain is built from TRBV18 and TRBJ2-3, with D uncertain. The CDR3 consists of 16 residues. Germline CDR1 is KGHSH and CDR2 is LQKENI. Trimming took 3 bases from V and 6 from J, leaving 19 bases between them.

This clonotype was recorded many times. The chain is built from TRBV28 and TRBJ1-4; D unresolved. Germline V gene sequence: CDR1 MDHEN, CDR2 SYDVKM. V lost 6 bases and J lost 10, with 15 bases in between. The CDR3 loop spans 13 amino acids. The CDR3 sequence is CASRSVNLVKLFF. Written as DNA, the CDR3 is TGTGCCAGCAGATCCGTCAACCTCGTAAAACTGTTTTTT.

This clonotype has a handful of counts. The V call is TRBV7-2, the J call TRBJ1-3, with TRBD1 as a possible D gene (6 bases). Trimming took 3 bases from V and 6 from J, leaving 12 bases between them. This CDR3 is built from 14 residues. Germline CDR1 reads SGHTA; CDR2 reads FQGNSA. This chain's CDR3 is CASSFRTDVNTIYF. CDR3 nucleotide sequence: TGTGCCAGCAGCTTTAGGACAGACGTAAACACCATATATTTT.

This clonotype was picked up many times. This chain uses TRBV27 with TRBJ1-4; perhaps TRBD1 as D (6 bases). The V and J ends lost 5 bases and 6 bases respectively, with 13 bases between them. CDR1 is MNHEY and CDR2 is SMNVEV in the germline V gene (reference sequence). The CDR3 is 14 residues long. Written as DNA, the CDR3 is TGTGCCAGCAGTCTCGCAGGGGCGGATGAAAAACTGTTTTTT. It codes for CASSLAGADEKLFF.

This clonotype was picked up many times. DNA for the CDR3: TGTGCCAGCAGCCCCCGTATCCAGTGGGGACCCTCCTACGAGCAGTACTTC. It is translated as CASSPRIQWGPSYEQYF. The chain joins TRBV11-2 to TRBJ2-7; D possibly matches TRBD1 or TRBD2 (5 bases each). The CDR3 has 17 amino acids. Trimming stripped 5 bases from V and 0 bases from J, with 20 bases between. Germline CDR1 and CDR2: SGHAT and FQNNGV.

This clonotype was seen repeatedly, ten times or more. The J gene is TRBJ1-5, the V gene TRBV19; no definite D call. The CDR3 runs 16 residues. CDR1 and CDR2 from the germline V gene are LNHDA and SQIVND (reference sequence). Trimming removed 5 bases from V and 0 bases from J, with 14 bases in between. CDR3 sequence: CASSSPWKNSNQPQHF. As DNA, the CDR3 is TGTGCCAGTAGTTCACCCTGGAAAAATAGCAATCAGCCCCAGCATTTT.

In its sample, this clonotype was seen a few times. J is TRBJ1-5 and V is TRBV5-1, with TRBD1 matching over 7 bases. This CDR3 has 14 residues. V was pared by 2 bases and J by 6 bases, with 5 bases of the junction left unmatched. Germline CDR1 is SGHRS and CDR2 is YFSETQ. The CDR3 is CASSLEGAGQPQHF. The CDR3 nucleotides are TGCGCCAGCAGCTTAGAGGGGGCTGGTCAGCCCCAGCATTTT. The whole variable domain, remainder taken from reference TRBV5-1 and TRBJ1-5, is KAGVTQTPRYLIKTRGQQVTLSCSPISGHRSVSWYQQTPGQGLQFLFEYFSETQRNKGNFPGRFSGRQFSNSRSEMNVSTLELGDSALYLCASSLEGAGQPQHFGDGTRLSIL.

The V and J genes are TRBV6-1 and TRBJ2-5; possibly TRBD1 for D (5 bases). Trimming took 4 bases from V and 4 from J, leaving 10 bases between them. The germline V gene encodes CDR1 MNHNS and CDR2 SASEGT. This CDR3 is 13 amino acids long. CDR3: CASSGQPRETQYF. CDR3 nucleotides: TGTGCCAGCAGTGGACAGCCGCGAGAGACCCAGTACTTC.

In its sample, this clonotype was seen a few times. The chain recombines TRBV9 with TRBJ1-4; D is ambiguous. The V end was cut by 0 bases, the J end by 5 bases, with 11 bases between. CDR3 length: 15 amino acids. Per germline, CDR1 SGDLS and CDR2 YYNGEE. DNA of the CDR3: TGTGCCAGCAGCGTAGGAGGAGTTCTCAATGAAAAACTGTTTTTT. Translating gives CASSVGGVLNEKLFF.

This rearrangement joins TRBV9 to TRBJ1-6, with D possibly TRBD1 on 6 matching bases. CDR3 length equals 15 residues. The germline CDR1 and CDR2 sequences are SGDLS and YYNGEE. Between the trimmed V and J ends, which lost 6 bases and 6 bases, there was a span of 16 bases. CDR3 in DNA: TGTGCCAGCACCAATACGGGACACCTTAATTCACCCCTCCACTTT. Amino acids: CASTNTGHLNSPLHF.

This clonotype has a handful of counts. This chain joins TRBV7-3 and TRBJ2-1; 7 bases align to TRBD2. CDR3 length: 14 amino acids. Germline V gene data show CDR1 as SGHTA and CDR2 as FQGTGA. With 0 bases clipped from V and 9 bases from J, the junction kept 5 bases outside the gene matches. CDR3 sequence reads: CASSLTGGGGEQFF. The CDR3 DNA reads TGTGCCAGCAGCTTAACGGGGGGGGGAGGTGAGCAGTTCTTC.

This clonotype was counted a few times. The genes are TRBV3-1 and TRBJ2-5, with D perhaps TRBD1 (6 bases). The CDR3 loop spans 14 amino acids. The V gene's germline CDR1 is LGHDT and CDR2 YNNKEL (reference sequence). V shed 5 bases and J shed 2 bases, with 12 bases lying between them. As DNA, the CDR3 is TGTGCCAGCAGCTCAGGGGCGAGACAAGAGACCCAGTACTTC. Translating it yields CASSSGARQETQYF.

This clonotype has at least ten counts. This sequence joins TRBV27 and TRBJ2-7; D not resolved. Trimming removed 6 bases at V and 5 bases at J, with 17 bases between. The CDR3 length is 14 residues. CDR1 and CDR2 from the germline V gene are MNHEY and SMNVEV (reference sequence). The DNA of the CDR3 is TGTGCCAGCAGCCGATATAAGCAGGTTGACGAGCAGTACTTC. Its protein product is CASSRYKQVDEQYF.

DNA for the CDR3: TGTGCCAGCAGCCGGATCCGGGACAGAAATCAGCCCCAGCATTTT. As protein: CASSRIRDRNQPQHF. The chain joins TRBV7-2 to TRBJ1-5, with TRBD1 matching 7 bases. Germline assignment: CDR1 SGHTA and CDR2 FQGNSA. V was clipped by 5 bases and J by 4 bases; unmatched bases: 8. CDR3 length: 15 residues.

About this clonotype itself: Possible read error: a much larger clone is one base away. The J gene is TRBJ1-1, the V gene TRBV6-9; D gene unclear. The V gene's germline CDR1 is MNHGY and CDR2 SVAAGI. The CDR3 sequence is 12 residues long. CDR3 residues: CVSSYTDTEAFF. The CDR3 DNA reads as TGTGTCAGCAGTTACACGGACACTGAAGCTTTCTTT.

The V call is TRBV28, the J call TRBJ1-5, with a possible D match to TRBD1 (5 bases). The CDR3 is made up of 13 amino acids. Deletions cut 6 bases from V and 5 bases from J, with 11 bases between. CDR1 MDHEN and CDR2 SYDVKM come from the germline V gene. The chain's CDR3 is CASSQQEYQPQHF. CDR3 nucleotide sequence: TGTGCCAGCAGCCAACAGGAGTATCAGCCCCAGCATTTT. The whole variable domain, remainder taken from reference TRBV28 and TRBJ1-5, is DVKVTQSSRYLVKRTGEKVFLECVQDMDHENMFWYRQDPGLGLRLIYFSYDVKMKEKGDIPEGYSVSREKKERFSLILESASTNQTSMYLCASSQQEYQPQHFGDGTRLSIL.

This clonotype was seen at least ten times. V and J are TRBV10-3 and TRBJ2-7; D gene unclear. The CDR3 contains 16 residues. From germline, CDR1 is ENHRY and CDR2 SYGVKD. Trimming removed 7 bases from V and 3 bases from J, with 22 bases in between. The CDR3 sequence: CAIIMSVTYTYYEQYF. DNA of the CDR3: TGTGCCATCATTATGTCAGTGACCTACACATACTACGAGCAGTACTTC.

Many counts were recorded for this clonotype. The CDR3 is CASSSRVYGYTF. The CDR3 DNA reads as TGTGCCAGCAGTTCCAGAGTCTATGGCTACACCTTC. The V and J genes are TRBV12-3 or TRBV12-4 and TRBJ1-2; D not certain. V was clipped by 4 bases and J by 4 bases, with 7 bases between them. The CDR3 runs 12 residues.

This clonotype was picked up many times. The genes are TRBV5-1 and TRBJ2-7, with 7 bases lining up with TRBD1. The V segment lost 3 bases and the J segment 2 bases; nucleotides outside the gene matches: 11. CDR3 length equals 16 residues. Germline CDR1 SGHRS, CDR2 YFSETQ. CDR3 nucleotide sequence: TGCGCCAGCAGCTCCTCAGGGGGTAGCGAGACCTACGAGCAGTACTTC. It translates to CASSSSGGSETYEQYF. Variable domain in full (rest from reference TRBV5-1 and TRBJ2-7): KAGVTQTPRYLIKTRGQQVTLSCSPISGHRSVSWYQQTPGQGLQFLFEYFSETQRNKGNFPGRFSGRQFSNSRSEMNVSTLELGDSALYLCASSSSGGSETYEQYFGPGTRLTVT.

This clonotype showed up just a few times. This sequence joins TRBV2 and TRBJ2-3; 8 bases map to TRBD2. Germline-derived CDR1 and CDR2 are SNHLY and FYNNEI. The CDR3 is made up of 14 amino acids. The V and J ends lost 10 bases and 2 bases, in that order; junction bases with no gene match: 8. The CDR3, as DNA: TGTGCCACCCTTAGCGGGATTCTCACAGATACGCAGTATTTT. Its translation is CATLSGILTDTQYF.

This clonotype was recorded at least ten times. This chain connects TRBV12-3 or TRBV12-4 to TRBJ1-2, with D hard to call. This CDR3 spans 13 amino acids. Deletions cut 3 bases from V and 6 bases from J, with 11 bases between. In DNA, the CDR3 is TGTGCCAGCAGTTTGGGTTGGTCGGATGGCTACACCTTC. It is translated as CASSLGWSDGYTF.